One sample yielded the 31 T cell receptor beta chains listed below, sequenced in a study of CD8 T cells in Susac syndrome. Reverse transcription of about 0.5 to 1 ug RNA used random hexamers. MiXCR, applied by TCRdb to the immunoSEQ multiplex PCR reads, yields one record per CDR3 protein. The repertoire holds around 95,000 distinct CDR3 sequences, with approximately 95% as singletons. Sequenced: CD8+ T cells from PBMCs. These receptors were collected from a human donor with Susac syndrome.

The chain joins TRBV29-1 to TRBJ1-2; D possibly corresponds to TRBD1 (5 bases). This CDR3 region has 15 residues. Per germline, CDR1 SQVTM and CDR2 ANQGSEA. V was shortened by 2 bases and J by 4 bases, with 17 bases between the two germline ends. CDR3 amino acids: CSVEHFQGQGYGYTF. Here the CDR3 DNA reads TGCAGCGTTGAACATTTCCAGGGTCAGGGCTATGGCTACACCTTC.

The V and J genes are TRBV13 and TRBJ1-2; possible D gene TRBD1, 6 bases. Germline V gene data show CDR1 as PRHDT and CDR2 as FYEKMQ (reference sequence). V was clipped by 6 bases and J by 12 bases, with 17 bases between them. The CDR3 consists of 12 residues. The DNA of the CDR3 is TGTGCCAGCAGGTTTGACAGGCCATTGCACACCTTC. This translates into CASRFDRPLHTF.

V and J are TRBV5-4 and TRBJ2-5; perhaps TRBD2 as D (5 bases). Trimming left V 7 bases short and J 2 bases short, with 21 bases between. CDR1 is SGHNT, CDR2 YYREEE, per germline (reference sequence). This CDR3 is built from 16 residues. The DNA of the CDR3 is TGTGCCAGCGCTGATCTGACCGGGATACATCAAGAGACCCAGTACTTC. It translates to CASADLTGIHQETQYF.

In DNA form, the CDR3 reads TGCGCCAGCAGCTCGGACCCCCAAGAGACCCAGTACTTC. Translated: CASSSDPQETQYF. The chain recombines TRBV5-1 with TRBJ2-5, with D hard to call. Trimming stripped 3 bases from V and 1 base from J, with 7 bases between. CDR1 is SGHRS and CDR2 is YFSETQ in the germline V gene. CDR3 length equals 13 residues. Full variable domain (outside the CDR3, taken from reference TRBV5-1 and TRBJ2-5): KAGVTQTPRYLIKTRGQQVTLSCSPISGHRSVSWYQQTPGQGLQFLFEYFSETQRNKGNFPGRFSGRQFSNSRSEMNVSTLELGDSALYLCASSSDPQETQYFGPGTRLLVL.

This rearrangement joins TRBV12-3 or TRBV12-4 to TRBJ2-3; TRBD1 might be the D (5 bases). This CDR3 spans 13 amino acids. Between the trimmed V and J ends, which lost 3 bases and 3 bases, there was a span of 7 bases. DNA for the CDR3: TGTGCCAGCAGTTTCAGGGAAACAGATACGCAGTATTTT. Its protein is CASSFRETDTQYF.

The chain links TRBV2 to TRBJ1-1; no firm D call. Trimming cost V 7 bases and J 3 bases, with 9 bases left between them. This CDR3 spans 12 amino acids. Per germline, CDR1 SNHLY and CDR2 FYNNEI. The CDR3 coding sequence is TGTGCCAGCAAGCATACCTACACTGAAGCTTTCTTT. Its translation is CASKHTYTEAFF.

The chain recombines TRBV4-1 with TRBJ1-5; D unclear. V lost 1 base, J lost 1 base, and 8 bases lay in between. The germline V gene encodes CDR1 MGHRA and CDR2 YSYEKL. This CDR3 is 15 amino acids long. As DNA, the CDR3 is TGCGCCAGCAGCCAAGTCCCACTGAGCAATCAGCCCCAGCATTTT. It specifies CASSQVPLSNQPQHF.

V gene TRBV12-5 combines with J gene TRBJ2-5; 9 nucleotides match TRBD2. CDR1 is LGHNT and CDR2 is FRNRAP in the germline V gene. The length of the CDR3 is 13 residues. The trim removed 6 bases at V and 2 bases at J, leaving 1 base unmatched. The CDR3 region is CASGAGGQETQYF. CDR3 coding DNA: TGTGCTAGTGGGGCGGGGGGGCAAGAGACCCAGTACTTC.

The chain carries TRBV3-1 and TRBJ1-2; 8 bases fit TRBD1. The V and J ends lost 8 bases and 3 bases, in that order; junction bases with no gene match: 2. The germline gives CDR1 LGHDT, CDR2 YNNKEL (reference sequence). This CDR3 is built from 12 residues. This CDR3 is CASSQGDYGYTF. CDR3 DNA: TGTGCCAGCTCACAGGGGGACTATGGCTACACCTTC.

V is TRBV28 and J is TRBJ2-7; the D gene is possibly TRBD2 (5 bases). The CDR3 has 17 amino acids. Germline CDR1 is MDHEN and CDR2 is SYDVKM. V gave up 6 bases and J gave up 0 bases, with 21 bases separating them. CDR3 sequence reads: CASRHKRETVSSYEQYF. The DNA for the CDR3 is TGTGCCAGCAGACATAAAAGGGAGACTGTGAGCTCCTACGAGCAGTACTTC.

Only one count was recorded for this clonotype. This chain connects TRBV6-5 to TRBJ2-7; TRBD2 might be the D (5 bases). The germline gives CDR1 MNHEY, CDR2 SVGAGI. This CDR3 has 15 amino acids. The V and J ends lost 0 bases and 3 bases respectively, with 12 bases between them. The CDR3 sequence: CASSYSGSGGYEQYF. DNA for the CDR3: TGTGCCAGCAGTTACTCGGGCTCCGGAGGCTACGAGCAGTACTTC.

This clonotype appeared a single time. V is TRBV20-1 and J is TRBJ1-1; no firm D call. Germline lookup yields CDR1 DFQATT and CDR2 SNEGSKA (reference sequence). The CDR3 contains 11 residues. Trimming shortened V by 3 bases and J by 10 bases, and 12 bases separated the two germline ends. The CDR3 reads CSARVWERAFF. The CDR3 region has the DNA TGCAGTGCTAGGGTGTGGGAACGAGCTTTCTTT.

As DNA, the CDR3 is TGCAGTGCTAGCGGCCCCCCAACTACATTCCTATGGGATGAGCAGTTCTTC. It codes for CSASGPPTTFLWDEQFF. The chain has TRBV20-1 and TRBJ2-1, with no clear D. Germline V gives CDR1 DFQATT, CDR2 SNEGSKA (reference sequence). V was shortened by 3 bases and J by 8 bases, with 26 bases between the two germline ends. The CDR3 is 17 amino acids.

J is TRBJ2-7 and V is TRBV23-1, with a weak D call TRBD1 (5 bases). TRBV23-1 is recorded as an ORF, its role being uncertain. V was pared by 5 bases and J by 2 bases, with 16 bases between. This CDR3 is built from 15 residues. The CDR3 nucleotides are TGCGCCAGCAGTAACAACGCGGCAGGGACCTACGAGCAGTACTTC. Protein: CASSNNAAGTYEQYF.

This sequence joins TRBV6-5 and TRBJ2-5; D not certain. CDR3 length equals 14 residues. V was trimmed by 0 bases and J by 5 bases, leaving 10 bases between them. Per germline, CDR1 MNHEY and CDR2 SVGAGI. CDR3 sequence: CASSYSNYPETQYF. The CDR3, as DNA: TGTGCCAGCAGTTACTCGAATTATCCCGAGACCCAGTACTTC.

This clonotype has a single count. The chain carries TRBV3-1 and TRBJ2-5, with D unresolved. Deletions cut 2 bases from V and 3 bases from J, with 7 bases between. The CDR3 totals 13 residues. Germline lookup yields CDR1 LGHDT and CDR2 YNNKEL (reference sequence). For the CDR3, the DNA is TGTGCCAGCAGCCAAACAGCCGAAGAGACCCAGTACTTC. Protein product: CASSQTAEETQYF.

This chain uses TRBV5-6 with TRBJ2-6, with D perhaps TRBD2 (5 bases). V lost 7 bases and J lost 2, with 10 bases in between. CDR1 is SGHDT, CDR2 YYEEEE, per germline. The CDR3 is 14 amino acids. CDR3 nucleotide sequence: TGTGCCAGCCGTCTCGGGACTGGGGCCAACGTCCTGACTTTC. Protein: CASRLGTGANVLTF.

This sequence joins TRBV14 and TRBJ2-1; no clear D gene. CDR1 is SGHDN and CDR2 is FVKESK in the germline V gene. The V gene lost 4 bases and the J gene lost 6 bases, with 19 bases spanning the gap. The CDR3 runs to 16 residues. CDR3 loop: CASSLAGSRAINEQFF. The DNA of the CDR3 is TGTGCCAGCAGCCTCGCAGGTTCTCGGGCCATCAATGAGCAGTTCTTC.

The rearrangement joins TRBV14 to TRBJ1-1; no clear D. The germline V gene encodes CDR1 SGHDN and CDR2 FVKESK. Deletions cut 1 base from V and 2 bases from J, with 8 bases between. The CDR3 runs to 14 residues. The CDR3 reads CASSQAPRNTEAFF. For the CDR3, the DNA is TGTGCCAGCAGCCAAGCTCCCAGAAACACTGAAGCTTTCTTT.

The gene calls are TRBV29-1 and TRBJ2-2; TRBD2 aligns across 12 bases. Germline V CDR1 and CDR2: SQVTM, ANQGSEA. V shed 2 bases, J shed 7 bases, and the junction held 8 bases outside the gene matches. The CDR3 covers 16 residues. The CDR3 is CSVELAGGPEFGELFF. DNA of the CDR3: TGCAGCGTTGAACTAGCGGGAGGGCCGGAGTTCGGGGAGCTGTTTTTT.

DNA of the CDR3: TGCAGCGCAAGGGAGGAGACCCAGTACTTC. Protein sequence: CSAREETQYF. This chain joins TRBV29-1 and TRBJ2-5, with D maybe TRBD2 (5 bases). Trimming stripped 7 bases from V and 5 bases from J, with 8 bases between. Germline CDR1 and CDR2: SQVTM and ANQGSEA. The CDR3 runs 10 residues.

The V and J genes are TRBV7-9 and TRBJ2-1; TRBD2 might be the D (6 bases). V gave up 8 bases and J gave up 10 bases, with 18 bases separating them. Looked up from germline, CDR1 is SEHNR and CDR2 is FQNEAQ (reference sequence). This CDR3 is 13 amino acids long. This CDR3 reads CASSIRGGVEQFF. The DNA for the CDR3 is TGTGCCAGCTCAATTCGTGGAGGGGTGGAGCAGTTCTTC.

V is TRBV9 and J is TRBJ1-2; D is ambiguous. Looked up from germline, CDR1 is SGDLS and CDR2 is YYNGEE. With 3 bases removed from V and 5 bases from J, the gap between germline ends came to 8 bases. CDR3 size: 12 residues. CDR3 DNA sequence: TGTGCCAGCAGCGGCTTCTTATATGGCTACACCTTC. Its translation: CASSGFLYGYTF.

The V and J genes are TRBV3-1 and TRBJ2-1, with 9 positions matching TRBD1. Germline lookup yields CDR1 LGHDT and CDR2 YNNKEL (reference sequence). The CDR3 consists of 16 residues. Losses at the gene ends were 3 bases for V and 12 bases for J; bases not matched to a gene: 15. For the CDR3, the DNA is TGTGCCAGCAGCCATGCCCCCGGGACAGGGTTCGAGGGGCAGTTCTTC. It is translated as CASSHAPGTGFEGQFF.

The CDR3 protein is CASSSLDGGSPLHF. In nucleotides, the CDR3 is TGCGCCAGCAGCAGTCTGGACGGGGGTTCACCCCTCCACTTT. This chain connects TRBV4-1 to TRBJ1-6; D possibly corresponds to TRBD1 (5 bases). Per germline, CDR1 MGHRA and CDR2 YSYEKL. Trimming took off 5 bases at V and 9 bases at J, with 14 bases between the two ends. The CDR3 has 14 amino acids.

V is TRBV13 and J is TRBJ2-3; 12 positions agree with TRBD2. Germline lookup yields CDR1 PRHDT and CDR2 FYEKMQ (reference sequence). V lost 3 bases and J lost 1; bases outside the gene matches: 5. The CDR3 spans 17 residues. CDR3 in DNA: TGTGCCAGCAGCTTTACTAGCGGGGGGCACCGCACAGATACGCAGTATTTT. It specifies CASSFTSGGHRTDTQYF.

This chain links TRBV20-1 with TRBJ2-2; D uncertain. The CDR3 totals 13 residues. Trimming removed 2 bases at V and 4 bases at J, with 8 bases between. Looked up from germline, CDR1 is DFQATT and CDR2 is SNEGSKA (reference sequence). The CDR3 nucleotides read TGCAGTGCTAGATCTGGGGTCACCGGGGAGCTGTTTTTT. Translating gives CSARSGVTGELFF.

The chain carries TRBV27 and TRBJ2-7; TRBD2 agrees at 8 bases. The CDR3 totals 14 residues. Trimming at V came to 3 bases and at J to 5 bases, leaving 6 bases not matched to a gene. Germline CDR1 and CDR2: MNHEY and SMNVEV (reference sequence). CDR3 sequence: CASSFGTSFDEQYF. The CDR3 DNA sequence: TGTGCCAGCAGTTTCGGGACTAGTTTTGACGAGCAGTACTTC.

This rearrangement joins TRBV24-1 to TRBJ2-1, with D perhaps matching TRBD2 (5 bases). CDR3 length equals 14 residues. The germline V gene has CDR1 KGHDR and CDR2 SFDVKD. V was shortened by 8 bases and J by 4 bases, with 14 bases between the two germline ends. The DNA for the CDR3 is TGTGCCACCAAGGGCCGGAGGTTGTACAATGAGCAGTTCTTC. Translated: CATKGRRLYNEQFF.

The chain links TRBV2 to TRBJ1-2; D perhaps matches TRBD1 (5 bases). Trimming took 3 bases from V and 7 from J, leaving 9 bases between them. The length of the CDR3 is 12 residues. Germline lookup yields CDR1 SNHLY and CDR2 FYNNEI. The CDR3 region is CASSDWGSGYTF. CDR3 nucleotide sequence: TGTGCCAGCAGTGATTGGGGGTCTGGCTACACCTTC.

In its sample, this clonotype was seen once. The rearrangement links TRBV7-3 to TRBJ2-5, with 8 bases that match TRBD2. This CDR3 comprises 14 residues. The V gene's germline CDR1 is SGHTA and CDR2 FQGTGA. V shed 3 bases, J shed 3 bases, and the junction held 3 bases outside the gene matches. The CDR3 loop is CASSFRAGEETQYF. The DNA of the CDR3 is TGTGCCAGCAGCTTCCGAGCGGGGGAAGAGACCCAGTACTTC.